Below, one T cell receptor beta chain is given with its context. Its antigen is not yet known. Base-call qualities are not available, and no considerably larger clone is one nucleotide away. CD8 naive samples consisted of CD45RO-negative cells that were positively selected for CCR7, yielding a CD45RA+CCR7+ population without TemRA cells. Donors were healthy HIV-negative adults with no recently reported acute infections or vaccinations. Every donor was a Caucasian adult residing in Nashville, Tennessee, USA. Blood was collected by leukapheresis, and PBMCs were isolated by Ficoll-Histopaque density gradient centrifugation and then cryopreserved in liquid nitrogen vapor phase. Purity and quantity of every magnetically sorted T cell population were checked by analytical flow cytometry. Each sorted fraction had its genomic DNA isolated and then quantified by UV absorbance on a Nanodrop 2000c. The data stem from a study of shared clonotypes between healthy human individuals (dated by TCRdb to the early 2020s). At the level of the whole study: A few men and a couple of women, aged 18 to 49 years, made up the cohort. For each donor, three plates each were used for CD4 naive and CD4 memory, two plates were used for CD8 naive, and one plate was used for CD8 memory. Leukapheresis yielded between about 0.85 and 9.5 billion PBMCs per donor. The study deeply sequenced blood TCR repertoires of roughly five healthy adults to estimate repertoire size and the extent of clonotype sharing between individuals. To increase sequencing depth and limit assay-specific biases, TCR repertoire library preparation and sequencing were carried out by different laboratories using diverse techniques. What the work shows at the level of the full study, not this receptor alone: Rarefaction of sorted-subset datasets indicated incomplete sequencing despite the large sequencing depth. Across four donors, roughly 5.1% of naive CD4, 3.5% of naive CD8, about 2% of memory CD4, and roughly 0.4% of memory CD8 clonotypes were shared. Naive subsets generally had larger estimated clonotype richness than memory subsets did. Compared with non-shared clonotypes, clonotypes shared by all four sorted-subset donors had higher generation probabilities. The genetic and exposure-history diversity represented was limited by the small number of donors. Sampling was restricted to blood, and TCR repertoires in tissues likely differ from the TCR repertoires found in blood. Pairwise subsampling led to the expectation that sequencing depth would affect the degree of clonotype sharing among donors.

CDR1 and CDR2 are drawn from the germline V gene: MRHNA, SNTAGT. From the cysteine through the phenylalanine, the CDR3 covers 15 amino acids. The read is trimmed to its CDR3 DNA, 45 bases read in frame from base 1. Trimming accounts for 7 bases at V and 5 bases at J, while the number of junction bases matched to no gene is 8. TCR CDR3 regions were amplified from genomic DNA by multiplex PCR using the deep immunoSEQ assay. Genomic DNA extracted from each cell subset was distributed evenly over all wells of several immunoSEQ 96-well plates, and each plate served as one replicate. For sorted subsets, 200 to 250 ng genomic DNA, equal to 25,000 to 35,000 T cell genomes, was loaded into each replicate PCR. Purified libraries were measured with a Qubit 3.0 fluorometer, size-checked on a Bioanalyzer 2100, and measured again with the KAPA Library Quantification kit. Every immunoSEQ 96-well plate was sequenced on a dedicated single-read 150-cycle Illumina NextSeq 550 flow cell. Turning to the authors' computational methods: Because only junctional sequences without quality scores were contained in the immunoSEQ output, filtering matching that applied to full-length reads could not be performed. Sequences were annotated with PyIR, a Python wrapper for IgBLAST v1.9, and V/J genes and CDR3 were assigned using IMGT germline references. Any read was removed if the V/J assignment was weak (E-value above 1e-6), the CDR3 was missing, or the read contained stop codons, out-of-frame junctions, or ambiguous translated residues. V3J clonotypes were defined as sequences sharing an identical inferred V gene, J gene, and CDR3 amino acid sequence. Percentage overlap between repertoires was computed as shared unique clonotypes divided by the size of the smaller repertoire. RTK rarefaction, the Chao1 estimator, and Recon v2.1 estimates of unobserved clonotypes were used to assess repertoire richness. Generation probabilities for all TCRbeta clonotypes obtained by the gDNA method from four donors were computed using OLGA. TCRdb mirrors the immuneACCESS table, restricted to in-frame sequences. Some clones are absent from its copies; in checked studies, under half trace to an unresolved V gene, and the reason for the others is unknown. The V and J calls and clone size are taken from that table; D and trimming were inferred from the DNA. The sample table contains about 680,000 clones; only one count was recorded for 90% to 95% of them. The top ten hold approximately 24% of the sample.

The sequencing input was naive CD8+ T cells sorted from blood. Taken with the paper, the label for cell subset or site translates to: CD45RA+CCR7+. The sequence links TRBV6-4 to TRBJ1-2; 12 of the junction bases match TRBD1. The TCR sequence derives from a man under 40 in good health. The nucleotides read TGTGCCAGCAACCCCGGGACAGGGGGCACTTATGGCTACACCTTC. Its protein reads: CASNPGTGGTYGYTF.